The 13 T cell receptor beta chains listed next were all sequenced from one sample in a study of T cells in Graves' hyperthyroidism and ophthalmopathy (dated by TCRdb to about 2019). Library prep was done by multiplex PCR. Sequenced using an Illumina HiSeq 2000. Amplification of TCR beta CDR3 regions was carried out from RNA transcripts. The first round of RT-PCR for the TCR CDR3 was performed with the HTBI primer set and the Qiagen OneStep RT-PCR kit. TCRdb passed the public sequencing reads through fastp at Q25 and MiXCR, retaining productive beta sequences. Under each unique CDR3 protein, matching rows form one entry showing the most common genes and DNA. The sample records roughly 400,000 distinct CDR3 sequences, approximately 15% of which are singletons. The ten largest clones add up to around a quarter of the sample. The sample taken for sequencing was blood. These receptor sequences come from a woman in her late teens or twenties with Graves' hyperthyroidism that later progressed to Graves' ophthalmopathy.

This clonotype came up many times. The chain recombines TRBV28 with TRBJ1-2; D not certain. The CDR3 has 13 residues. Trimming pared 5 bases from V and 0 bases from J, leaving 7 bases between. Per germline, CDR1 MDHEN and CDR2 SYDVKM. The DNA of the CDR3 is TGTGCCAGCAGTGGAGATACTAACTATGGCTACACCTTC. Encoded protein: CASSGDTNYGYTF.

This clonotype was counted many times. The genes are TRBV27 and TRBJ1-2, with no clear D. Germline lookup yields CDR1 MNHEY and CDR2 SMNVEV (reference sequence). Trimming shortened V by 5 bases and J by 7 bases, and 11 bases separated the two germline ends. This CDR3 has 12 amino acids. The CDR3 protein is CASSPKLGGYTF. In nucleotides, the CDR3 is TGTGCCAGCAGTCCCAAGCTGGGTGGCTACACCTTC.

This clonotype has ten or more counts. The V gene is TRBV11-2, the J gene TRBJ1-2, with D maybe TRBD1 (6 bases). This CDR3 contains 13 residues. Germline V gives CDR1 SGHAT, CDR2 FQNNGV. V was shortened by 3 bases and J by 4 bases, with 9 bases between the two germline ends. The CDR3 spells CASSFDRLYGYTF. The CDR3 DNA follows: TGTGCCAGCAGCTTCGACAGGCTCTATGGCTACACCTTC.

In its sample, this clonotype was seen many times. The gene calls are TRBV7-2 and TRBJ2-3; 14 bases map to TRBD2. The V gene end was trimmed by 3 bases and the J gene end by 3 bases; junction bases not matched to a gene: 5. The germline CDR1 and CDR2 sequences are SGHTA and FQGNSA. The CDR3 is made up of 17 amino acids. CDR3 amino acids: CASSLGTSGSGTDTQYF. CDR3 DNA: TGTGCCAGCAGCTTGGGGACTAGCGGGAGTGGAACAGATACGCAGTATTTT.

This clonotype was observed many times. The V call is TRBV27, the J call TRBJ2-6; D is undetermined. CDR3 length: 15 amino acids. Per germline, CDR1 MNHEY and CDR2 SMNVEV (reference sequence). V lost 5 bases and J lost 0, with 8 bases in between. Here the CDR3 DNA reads TGTGCCAGCAGTCCCACCTCCTCTGGGGCCAACGTCCTGACTTTC. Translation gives CASSPTSSGANVLTF.

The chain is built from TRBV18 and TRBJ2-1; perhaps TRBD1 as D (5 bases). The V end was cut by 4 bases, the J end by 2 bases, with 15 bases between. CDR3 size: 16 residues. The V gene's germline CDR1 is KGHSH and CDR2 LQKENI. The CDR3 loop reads CASSLLSQETYNEQFF. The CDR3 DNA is TGTGCCAGCTCACTTTTATCACAGGAAACCTACAATGAGCAGTTCTTC.

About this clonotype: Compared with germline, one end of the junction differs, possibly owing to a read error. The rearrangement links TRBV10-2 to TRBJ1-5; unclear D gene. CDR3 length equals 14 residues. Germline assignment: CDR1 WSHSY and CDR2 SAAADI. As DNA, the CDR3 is TGCACCAGCAGTGTGGCCCAACTGGGGCAGCCCCAGCATTTT. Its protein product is CTSSVAQLGQPQHF.

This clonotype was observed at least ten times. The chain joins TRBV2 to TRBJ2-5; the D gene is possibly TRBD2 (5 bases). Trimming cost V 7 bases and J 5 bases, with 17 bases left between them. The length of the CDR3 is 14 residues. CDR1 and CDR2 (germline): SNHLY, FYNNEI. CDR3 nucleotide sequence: TGTGCCAGCATCCGGACTCCGAAGTTCGAGACCCAGTACTTC. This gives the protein CASIRTPKFETQYF. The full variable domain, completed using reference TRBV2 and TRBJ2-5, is EPEVTQTPSHQVTQMGQEVILRCVPISNHLYFYWYRQILGQKVEFLVSFYNNEISEKSEIFDDQFSVERPDGSNFTLKIRSTKLEDSAMYFCASIRTPKFETQYFGPGTRLLVL.

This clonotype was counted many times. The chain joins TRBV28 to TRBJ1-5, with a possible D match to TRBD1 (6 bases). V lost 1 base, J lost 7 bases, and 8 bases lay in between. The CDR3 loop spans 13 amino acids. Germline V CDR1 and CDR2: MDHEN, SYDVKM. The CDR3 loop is CASSLLGAQPQHF. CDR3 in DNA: TGTGCCAGCAGTTTATTGGGGGCCCAGCCCCAGCATTTT.

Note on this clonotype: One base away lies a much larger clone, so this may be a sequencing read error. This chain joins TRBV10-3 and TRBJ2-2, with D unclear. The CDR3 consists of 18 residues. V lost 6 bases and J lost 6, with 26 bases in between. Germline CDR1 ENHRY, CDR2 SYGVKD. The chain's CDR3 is CAIRTSLDRAKVAGELFF. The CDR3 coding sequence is TGTGCCATCAGAACCAGCCTTGACCGTGCGAAGGTCGCCGGGGAGCTGTTTTTT.

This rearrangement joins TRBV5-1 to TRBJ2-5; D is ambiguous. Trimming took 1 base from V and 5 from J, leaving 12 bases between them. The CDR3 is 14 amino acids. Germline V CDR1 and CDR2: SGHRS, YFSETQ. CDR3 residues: CASSLRPLGETQYF. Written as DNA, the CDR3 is TGCGCCAGCAGCTTGAGACCCCTGGGGGAGACCCAGTACTTC.

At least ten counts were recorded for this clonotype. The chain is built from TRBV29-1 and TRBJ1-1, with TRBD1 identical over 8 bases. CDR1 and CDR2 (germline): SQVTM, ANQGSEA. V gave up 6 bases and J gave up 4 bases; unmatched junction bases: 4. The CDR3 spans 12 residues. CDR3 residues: CSVNRGITEAFF. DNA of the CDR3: TGCAGCGTGAACAGGGGGATCACTGAAGCTTTCTTT.

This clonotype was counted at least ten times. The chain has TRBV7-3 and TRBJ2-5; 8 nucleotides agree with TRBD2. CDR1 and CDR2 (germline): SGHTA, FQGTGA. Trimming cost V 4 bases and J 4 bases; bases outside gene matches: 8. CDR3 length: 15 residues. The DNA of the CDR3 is TGTGCCAGCAGCTACTCCGGGACTAGTCTAGAGACCCAGTACTTC. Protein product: CASSYSGTSLETQYF.